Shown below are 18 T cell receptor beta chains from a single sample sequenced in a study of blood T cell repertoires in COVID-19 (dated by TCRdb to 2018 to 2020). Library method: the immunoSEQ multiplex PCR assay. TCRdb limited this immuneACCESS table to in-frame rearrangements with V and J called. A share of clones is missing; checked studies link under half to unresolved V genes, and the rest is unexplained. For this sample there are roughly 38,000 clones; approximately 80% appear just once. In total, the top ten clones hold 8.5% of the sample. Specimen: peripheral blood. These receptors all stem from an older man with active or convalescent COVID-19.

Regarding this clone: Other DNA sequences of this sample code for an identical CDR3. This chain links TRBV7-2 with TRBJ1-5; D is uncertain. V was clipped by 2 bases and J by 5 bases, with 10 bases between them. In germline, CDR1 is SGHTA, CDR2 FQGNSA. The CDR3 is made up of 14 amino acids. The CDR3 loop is CASSLRGGDQPQHF. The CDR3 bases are TGTGCCAGCAGCTTACGAGGTGGAGATCAGCCCCAGCATTTT.

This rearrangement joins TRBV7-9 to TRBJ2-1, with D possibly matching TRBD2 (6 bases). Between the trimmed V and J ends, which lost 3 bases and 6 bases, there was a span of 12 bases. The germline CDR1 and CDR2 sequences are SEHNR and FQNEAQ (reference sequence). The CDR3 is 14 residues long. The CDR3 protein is CASSLGGFINEQFF. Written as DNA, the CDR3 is TGTGCCAGCAGCTTGGGAGGCTTCATCAATGAGCAGTTCTTC.

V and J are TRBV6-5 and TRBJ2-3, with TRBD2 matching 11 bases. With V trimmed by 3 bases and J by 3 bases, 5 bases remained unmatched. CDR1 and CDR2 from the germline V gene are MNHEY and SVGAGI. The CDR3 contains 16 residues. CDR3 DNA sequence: TGTGCCAGCAGTTATCGAACTAGCGGGGGAACAGATACGCAGTATTTT. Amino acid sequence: CASSYRTSGGTDTQYF.

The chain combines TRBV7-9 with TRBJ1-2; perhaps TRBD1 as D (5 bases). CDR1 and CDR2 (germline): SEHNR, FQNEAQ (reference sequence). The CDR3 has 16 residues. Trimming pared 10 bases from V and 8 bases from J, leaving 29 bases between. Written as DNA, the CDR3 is TGTGCCAACTCTCGGGACCTGGAGGGCCGGGGTGTAGGCTACACCTTC. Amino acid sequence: CANSRDLEGRGVGYTF.

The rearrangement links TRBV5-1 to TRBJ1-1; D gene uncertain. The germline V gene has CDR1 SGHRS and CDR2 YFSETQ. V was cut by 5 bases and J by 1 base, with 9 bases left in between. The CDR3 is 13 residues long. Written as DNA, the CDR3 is TGCGCCAGCAGGGTACAGAGGAACACTGAAGCTTTCTTT. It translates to CASRVQRNTEAFF.

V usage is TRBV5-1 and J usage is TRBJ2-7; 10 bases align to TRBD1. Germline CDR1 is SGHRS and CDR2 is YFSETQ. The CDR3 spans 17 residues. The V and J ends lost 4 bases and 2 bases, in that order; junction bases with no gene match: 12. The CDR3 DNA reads TGCGCCAGCAGCCTCAAGTCGACAGGGGGCTTCCCCTACGAGCAGTACTTC. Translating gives CASSLKSTGGFPYEQYF. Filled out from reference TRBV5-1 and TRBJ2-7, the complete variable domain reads KAGVTQTPRYLIKTRGQQVTLSCSPISGHRSVSWYQQTPGQGLQFLFEYFSETQRNKGNFPGRFSGRQFSNSRSEMNVSTLELGDSALYLCASSLKSTGGFPYEQYFGPGTRLTVT.

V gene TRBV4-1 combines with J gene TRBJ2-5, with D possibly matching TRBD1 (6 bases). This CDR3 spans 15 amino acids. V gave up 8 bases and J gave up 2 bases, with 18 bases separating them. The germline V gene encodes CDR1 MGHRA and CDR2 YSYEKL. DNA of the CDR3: TGCGCCAGCTCGCGTGGACAGCAACTACAAGAGACCCAGTACTTC. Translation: CASSRGQQLQETQYF.

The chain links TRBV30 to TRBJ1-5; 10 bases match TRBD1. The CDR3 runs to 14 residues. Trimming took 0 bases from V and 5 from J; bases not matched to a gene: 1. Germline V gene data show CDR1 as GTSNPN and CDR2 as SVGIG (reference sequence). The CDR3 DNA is TGTGCCTGGAGTGTGACAGGGGGCGATCAGCCCCAGCATTTT. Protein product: CAWSVTGGDQPQHF.

This CDR3 is CAWDRGPNEKLFF. In nucleotides, the CDR3 is TGTGCCTGGGACAGGGGTCCTAATGAAAAACTGTTTTTT. This chain links TRBV30 with TRBJ1-4, with 8 bases that match TRBD1. Trimming at V came to 5 bases and at J to 3 bases, leaving 2 bases not matched to a gene. CDR1 and CDR2 from the germline V gene are GTSNPN and SVGIG (reference sequence). The CDR3 sequence is 13 residues long.

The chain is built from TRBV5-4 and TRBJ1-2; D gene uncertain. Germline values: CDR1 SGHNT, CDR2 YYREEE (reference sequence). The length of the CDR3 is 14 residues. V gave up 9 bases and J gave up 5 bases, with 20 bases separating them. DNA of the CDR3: TGTGCCACTTTGAACCGCGGAATGAGTTATGGCTACACCTTC. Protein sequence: CATLNRGMSYGYTF.

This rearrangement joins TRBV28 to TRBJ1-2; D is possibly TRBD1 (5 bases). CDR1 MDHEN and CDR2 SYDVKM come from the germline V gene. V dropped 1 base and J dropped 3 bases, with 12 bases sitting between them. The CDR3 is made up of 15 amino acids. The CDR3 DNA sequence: TGTGCCAGCAGTTTATCGGGGGGACTGGACTATGGCTACACCTTC. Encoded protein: CASSLSGGLDYGYTF.

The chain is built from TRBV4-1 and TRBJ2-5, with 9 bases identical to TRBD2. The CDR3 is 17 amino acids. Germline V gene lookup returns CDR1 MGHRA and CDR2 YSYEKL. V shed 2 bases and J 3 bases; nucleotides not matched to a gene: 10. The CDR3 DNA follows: TGCGCCAGCAGCCAAAGATTTGGGGGACTAGCAGAAGAGACCCAGTACTTC. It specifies CASSQRFGGLAEETQYF.

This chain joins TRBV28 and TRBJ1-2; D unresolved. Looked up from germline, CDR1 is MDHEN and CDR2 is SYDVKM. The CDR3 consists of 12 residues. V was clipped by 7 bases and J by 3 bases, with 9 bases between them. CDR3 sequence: CASTTLDYGYTF. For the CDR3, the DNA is TGTGCCAGCACTACCCTGGACTATGGCTACACCTTC.

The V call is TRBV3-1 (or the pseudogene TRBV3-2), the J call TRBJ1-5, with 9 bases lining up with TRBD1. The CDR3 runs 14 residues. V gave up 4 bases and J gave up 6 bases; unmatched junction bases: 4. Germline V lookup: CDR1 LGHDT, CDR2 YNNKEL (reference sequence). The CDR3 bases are TGTGCCAGCAGCCTACCGGGACAGGGTCAGCCCCAGCATTTT. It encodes CASSLPGQGQPQHF.

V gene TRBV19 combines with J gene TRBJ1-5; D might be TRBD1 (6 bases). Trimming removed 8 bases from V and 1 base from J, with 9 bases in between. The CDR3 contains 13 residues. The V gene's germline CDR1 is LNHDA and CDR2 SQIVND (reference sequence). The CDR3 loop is CASGQRSNQPQHF. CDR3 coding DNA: TGTGCCAGTGGACAGAGGAGCAATCAGCCCCAGCATTTT.

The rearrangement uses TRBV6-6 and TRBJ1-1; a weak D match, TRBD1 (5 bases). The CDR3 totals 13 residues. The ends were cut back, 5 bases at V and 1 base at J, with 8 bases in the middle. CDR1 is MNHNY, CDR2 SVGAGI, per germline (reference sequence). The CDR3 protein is CASSLGQNTEAFF. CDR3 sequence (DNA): TGTGCCAGCAGTCTCGGACAGAACACTGAAGCTTTCTTT.

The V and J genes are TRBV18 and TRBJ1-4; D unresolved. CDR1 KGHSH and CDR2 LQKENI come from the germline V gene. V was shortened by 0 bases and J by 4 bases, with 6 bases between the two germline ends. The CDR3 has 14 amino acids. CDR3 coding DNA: TGTGCCAGCTCACCACCCGGAGATAATGAAAAACTGTTTTTT. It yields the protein CASSPPGDNEKLFF.

The CDR3 spells CASSYGGTEAFF. In nucleotides, the CDR3 is TGTGCCAGCAGTTACGGTGGCACTGAAGCTTTCTTT. The gene calls are TRBV27 and TRBJ1-1; D is uncertain. Germline V gene lookup returns CDR1 MNHEY and CDR2 SMNVEV (reference sequence). Trimming removed 4 bases from V and 4 bases from J, with 7 bases in between. The length of the CDR3 is 12 residues.